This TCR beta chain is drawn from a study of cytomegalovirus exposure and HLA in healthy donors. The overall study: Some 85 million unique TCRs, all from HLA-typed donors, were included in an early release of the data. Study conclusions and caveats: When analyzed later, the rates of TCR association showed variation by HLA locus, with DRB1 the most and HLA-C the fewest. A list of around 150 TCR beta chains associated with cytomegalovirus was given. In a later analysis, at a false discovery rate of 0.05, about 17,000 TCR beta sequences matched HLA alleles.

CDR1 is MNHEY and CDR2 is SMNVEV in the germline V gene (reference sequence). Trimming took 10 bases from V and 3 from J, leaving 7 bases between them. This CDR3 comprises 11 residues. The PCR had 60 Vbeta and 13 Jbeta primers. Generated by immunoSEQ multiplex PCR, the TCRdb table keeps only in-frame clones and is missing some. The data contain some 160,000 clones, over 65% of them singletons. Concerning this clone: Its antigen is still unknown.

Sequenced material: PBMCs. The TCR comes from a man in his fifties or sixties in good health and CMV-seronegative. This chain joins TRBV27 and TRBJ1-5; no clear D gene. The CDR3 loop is CAIPPNQPQHF. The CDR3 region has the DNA TGTGCCATCCCTCCCAATCAGCCCCAGCATTTT.